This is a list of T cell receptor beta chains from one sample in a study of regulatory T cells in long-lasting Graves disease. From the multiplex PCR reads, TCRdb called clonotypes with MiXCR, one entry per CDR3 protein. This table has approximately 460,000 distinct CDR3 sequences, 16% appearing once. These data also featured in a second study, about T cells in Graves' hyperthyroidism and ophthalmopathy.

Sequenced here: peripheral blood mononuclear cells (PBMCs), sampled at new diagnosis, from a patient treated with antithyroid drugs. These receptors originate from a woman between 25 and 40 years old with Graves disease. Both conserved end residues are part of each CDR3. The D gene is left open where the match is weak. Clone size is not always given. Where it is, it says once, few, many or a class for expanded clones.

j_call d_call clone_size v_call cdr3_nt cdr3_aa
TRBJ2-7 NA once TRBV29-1 TGCAGCGCCGTGGCAGGGTGGGAGCAGTACTTC CSAVAGWEQYF
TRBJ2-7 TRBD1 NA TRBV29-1 TGCAGCGTCTCGGGGACAGGGTCTCCCCGACGAAGCGAGCAGTACTTC CSVSGTGSPRRSEQYF
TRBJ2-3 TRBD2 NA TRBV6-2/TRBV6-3 TGTGCCAGCAGTGAAGAGCCGGGACTAGTGGCAGATACGCAGTATTTT CASSEEPGLVADTQYF
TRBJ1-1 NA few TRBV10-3 TGTGCCATCAGTGAGCAAAGACAGAAGGGAGCTTTCTTT CAISEQRQKGAFF
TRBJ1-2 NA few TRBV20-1 TGCAGTGCTAGAGTCTGGGGAGGGGACTATGGCTACACCTTC CSARVWGGDYGYTF
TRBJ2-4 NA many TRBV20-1 TGCAGTGCTCAGGAGGGCTCAGCCAAAAACATTCAGTACTTC CSAQEGSAKNIQYF
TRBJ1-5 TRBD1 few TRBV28 TGTGCCAGCAGTCCTCGGGCAGGGGGCGGCTACAATCAGCCCCAGCATTTT CASSPRAGGGYNQPQHF
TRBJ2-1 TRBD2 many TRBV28 TGTGCCAGCATATTTTCGGGAGGGCCCGCTGGGAATGAGCAGTTCTTC CASIFSGGPAGNEQFF
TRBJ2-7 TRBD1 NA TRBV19 TGTGCCAGTAGTTCGGCAGGGGGCCTCTACGAGCAGTACTTC CASSSAGGLYEQYF
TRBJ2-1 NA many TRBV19 TGTGCCAGTAGTATGCAGGGGCCTGACAATGAGCAGTTCTTC CASSMQGPDNEQFF
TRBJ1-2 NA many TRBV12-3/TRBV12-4 TGTGCCAGCAGTTCCCCCGGGACAACCTATGGCTACACCTTC CASSSPGTTYGYTF
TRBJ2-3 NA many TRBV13 TGTGCCAGCAGCCCCTCTCCGGCGGACCATAGCACAGATACGCAGTATTTT CASSPSPADHSTDTQYF
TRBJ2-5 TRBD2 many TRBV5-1 TGCGCCAGCAGCTTGGCCGGGACTAGTGGCGAGACCCAGTACTTC CASSLAGTSGETQYF
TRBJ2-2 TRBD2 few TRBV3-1 TGTGCCAGCACCCAACGCGGGACTAGCGACGCCGGGGAGCTGTTTTTT CASTQRGTSDAGELFF
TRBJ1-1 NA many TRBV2 TGTGCCAGCCACGGGGGAGACAGAGTCCTCGGAGCTTTCTTT CASHGGDRVLGAFF
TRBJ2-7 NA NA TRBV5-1 TGCGCCAGCGGCTTGGGCTACTCCTACGAGCAGTACTTC CASGLGYSYEQYF
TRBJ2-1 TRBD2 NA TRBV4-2 TGTGCCAGCAGCCAAGATCCCCCAGCGGGGGCCTACAATGAGCAGTTCTTC CASSQDPPAGAYNEQFF
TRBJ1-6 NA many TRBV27 TGTGCCAGCAGTTCTAGGGGAGCCCTAAGTAATTCACCCCTCCACTTT CASSSRGALSNSPLHF
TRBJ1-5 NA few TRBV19 TGTGCCAGTAGCACATGGAGGGGCAGGCAGGCGGGTCAGCCCCAGCATTTT CASSTWRGRQAGQPQHF
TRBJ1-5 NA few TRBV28 TGTGCCAGCAGTATGCTTCGACTCAGACGGATAAATAGCAATCAGCCCCAGCATTTT CASSMLRLRRINSNQPQHF
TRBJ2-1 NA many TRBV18 TGTGCCAGCTCACCACCAGGGGTCGGCCTCTCCTACAATGAGCAGTTCTTC CASSPPGVGLSYNEQFF
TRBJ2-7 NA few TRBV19 TGTGCCAGTGCGGAGGCGGGGTTCCTCTACGAGCAGTACTTC CASAEAGFLYEQYF
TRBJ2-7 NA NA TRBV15 TGTGCCACCAGCAGGACCTCTACCCCCTCCTACGAGCAGTACTTC CATSRTSTPSYEQYF
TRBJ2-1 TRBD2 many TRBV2 TGTGCCAGCAGTGAAGAGACTAGCGGGATCGGGGAGCAGTTCTTC CASSEETSGIGEQFF
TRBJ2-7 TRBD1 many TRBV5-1 TGCGCCAGCAGCTCCCCCGGACAGGGGGCTTGGTACGAGCAGTACTTC CASSSPGQGAWYEQYF
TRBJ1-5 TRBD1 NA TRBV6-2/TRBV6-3 TGTGCCAGCAGTCGGGACAGTAGCAATCAGCCCCAGCATTTT CASSRDSSNQPQHF
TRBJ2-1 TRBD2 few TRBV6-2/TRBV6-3 TGTGCCAGCAGATCCGGGACTAGCGAGAGTTGGGTTCGCAATGAGCAGTTCTTC CASRSGTSESWVRNEQFF
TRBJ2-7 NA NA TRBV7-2 TGTGCCAGCAGCTCCCTCTCGGACTATCTGCACCGCGAGCAGTACTTC CASSSLSDYLHREQYF
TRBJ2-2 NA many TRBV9 TGTGCCAGCAGCGAGGATCCGGGACGGCTCGGGGAGCTGTTTTTT CASSEDPGRLGELFF
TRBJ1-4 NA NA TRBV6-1 TGTGCCAGCTCCCCCCCGGGATCAGTTGGCGATGAAAAACTGTTTTTT CASSPPGSVGDEKLFF
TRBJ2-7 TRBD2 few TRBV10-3 TGTGCCATCAGTGGTCGTCGCGGGAGGGCCTACAAGCAGTACTTC CAISGRRGRAYKQYF
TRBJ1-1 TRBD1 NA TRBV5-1 TGCGCCAGCAGCTCCACGGGACAGTGGACTGAAGCTTTCTTT CASSSTGQWTEAFF
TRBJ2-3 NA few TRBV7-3 TGTGCCAGCAGCGTAGGTAGCGGAAGAGATACGCAGTATTTT CASSVGSGRDTQYF
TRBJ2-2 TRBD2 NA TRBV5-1 TGCGCCACCACCAGACTAGCGGGATCCACCGGGGAGCTGTTTTTT CATTRLAGSTGELFF
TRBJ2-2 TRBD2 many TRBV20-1 TGCAGTGCTAGAGATCTTAAGCGGGAGAACACCGGGGAGCTGTTTTTT CSARDLKRENTGELFF
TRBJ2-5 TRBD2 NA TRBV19 TGTGCCAGTAGTATCGGTCAGCGGGAGCTGGGGGAGACCCAGTACTTC CASSIGQRELGETQYF
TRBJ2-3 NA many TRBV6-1 TGTGCCAGCAGAAAAGGGAGATGGGGCACAGATACGCAGTATTTT CASRKGRWGTDTQYF
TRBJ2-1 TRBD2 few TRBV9 TGTGCCAGCAGCGCCCCCCGGGAGGCCTCTTCACCTTACAATGAGCAGTTCTTC CASSAPREASSPYNEQFF
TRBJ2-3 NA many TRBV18 TGTGCCAGCTCACCTGGACGGGCCACAGATACGCAGTATTTT CASSPGRATDTQYF
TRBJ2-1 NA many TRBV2 TGTGCTACCATAGGGTCGGGGGGCACGAACGACAATGAGCAGTTCTTC CATIGSGGTNDNEQFF
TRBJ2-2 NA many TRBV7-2 TGTGCCAGCAGCTTAGAACAAACCGGGGAGCTGTTTTTT CASSLEQTGELFF
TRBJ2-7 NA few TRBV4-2 TGTGCCAGCAGCCAAGATCCGCGTAAGGCCGAGCAGTACTTC CASSQDPRKAEQYF
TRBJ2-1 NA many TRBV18 TGTGCCAGCTCTCGGGAGTTTGGCGACAATGAGCAGTTCTTC CASSREFGDNEQFF
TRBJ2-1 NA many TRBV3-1 TGTGCCAGCAGTCTTCTTCGGGCCTCAGGCTACAATGAGCAGTTCTTC CASSLLRASGYNEQFF
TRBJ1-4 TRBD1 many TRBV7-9 TGTGCCAGCAGATATGGACAGGGGACAACAACTAATGAAAAACTGTTTTTT CASRYGQGTTTNEKLFF
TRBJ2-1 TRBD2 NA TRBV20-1 TGCAGTGCCGGTCCGGGACTAGCGTTATACAATGAGCAGTTCTTC CSAGPGLALYNEQFF
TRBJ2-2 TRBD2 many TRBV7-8 TGTGCCAGCAGCTTAGTCCAAGGGACTAGCGGGAGCACCGGGGAGCTGTTTTTT CASSLVQGTSGSTGELFF
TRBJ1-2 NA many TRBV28 TGTGCCAGCAGTTTGTCCGTCCCTCCATCCTATGGCTACACCTTC CASSLSVPPSYGYTF
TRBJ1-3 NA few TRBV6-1 TGTGCCAGCAGCGTACAGAGCTCTGGAAACACCATATATTTT CASSVQSSGNTIYF
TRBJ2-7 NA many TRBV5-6 TGTGCCAGCAGCTTGGGAAGCAGTAGCTCCTACGAGCAGTACTTC CASSLGSSSSYEQYF
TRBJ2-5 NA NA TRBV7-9 TGTGCCAGCAGCTTAAGTACTAGCGAGACCCAGTACTTC CASSLSTSETQYF
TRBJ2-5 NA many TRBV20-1 TGCAGTGCTAGAGGTCCGTACCAAGAGACCCAGTACTTC CSARGPYQETQYF
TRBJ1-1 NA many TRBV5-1 TGCGCCAGCAAGGGGGACACTGAAGCTTTCTTT CASKGDTEAFF